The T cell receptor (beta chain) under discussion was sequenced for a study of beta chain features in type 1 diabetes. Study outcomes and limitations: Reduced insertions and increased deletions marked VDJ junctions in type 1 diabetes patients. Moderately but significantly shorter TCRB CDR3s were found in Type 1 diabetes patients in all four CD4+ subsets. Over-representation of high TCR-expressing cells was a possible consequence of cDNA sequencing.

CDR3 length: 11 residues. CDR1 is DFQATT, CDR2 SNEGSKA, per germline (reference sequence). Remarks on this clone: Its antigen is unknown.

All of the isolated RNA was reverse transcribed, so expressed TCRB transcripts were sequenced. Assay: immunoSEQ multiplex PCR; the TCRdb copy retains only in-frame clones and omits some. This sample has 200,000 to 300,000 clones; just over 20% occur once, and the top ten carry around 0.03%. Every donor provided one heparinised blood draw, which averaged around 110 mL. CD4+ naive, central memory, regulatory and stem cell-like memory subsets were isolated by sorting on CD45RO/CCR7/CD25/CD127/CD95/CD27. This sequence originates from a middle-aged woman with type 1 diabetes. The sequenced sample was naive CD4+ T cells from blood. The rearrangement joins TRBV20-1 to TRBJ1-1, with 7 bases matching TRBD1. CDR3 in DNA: TGCAGGACCGACAGGGACACTGAAGCTTTCTTT. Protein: CRTDRDTEAFF.